This TCR beta chain was observed in a study of blood T cells in healthy people across ages. Notes on the study in general: Aged donors had fewer naive CD4+ cells and lower diversity than long-lived donors. Nothing was known about donor CMV status, and this possibly confounded expanded clonotype changes.

This clonotype was counted a single time. Its antigen is unidentified. The donors, healthy Caucasians from Russia, were aged roughly 6 to 90. With V trimmed by 5 bases and J by 9 bases, 5 bases remained unmatched. This CDR3 contains 13 residues. Germline lookup yields CDR1 MNHEY and CDR2 SVGAGI. For the second PCR, which ran for about 6 to 12 cycles, a sample-barcoded 5' primer and a J-beta primer mix were used. Each CDR3 protein gets one entry after TCRdb re-called the 5' RACE reads with MiXCR. The sample lists hundreds of thousands of distinct CDR3 sequences, under 45% occurring once. V usage is TRBV6-5 and J usage is TRBJ1-4; 8 positions agree with TRBD1. The sequence was obtained from a man aged 60 to 69 in good health. The sequenced sample consisted of blood. The CDR3 coding sequence is TGTGCCAGCAGTCCACAGGGGGGACAAAAACTGTTTTTT. It is translated as CASSPQGGQKLFF.